The 32 T cell receptor beta chains below were found in one sample sequenced in a study of T-cell reconstitution after alpha-beta-depleted transplantation in children. The TCRbeta library was prepared with unique molecular identifiers. MiXCR was run by TCRdb on the PCR reads, yielding one entry per CDR3 protein. The sample carries approximately 800,000 distinct CDR3 sequences, 16% recorded once. The sample here was PBMCs, mostly from graft donor cells, taken 360 days after TCRalphabeta/CD19-depleted stem cell transplant. Every receptor here comes from a male patient between 10 and 17 years old who had a stem cell transplant for acute lymphoblastic leukemia, so the T cells may come from the graft donor.

The V call is TRBV7-9, the J call TRBJ1-1; D gene uncertain. Germline V gives CDR1 SEHNR, CDR2 FQNEAQ (reference sequence). CDR3 length: 15 amino acids. Trimming pared 1 base from V and 0 bases from J, leaving 9 bases between. In DNA form, the CDR3 reads TGTGCCAGCAGCTTAGGCGGGAACATGAACACTGAAGCTTTCTTT. As protein: CASSLGGNMNTEAFF.

The J gene is TRBJ2-7, the V gene TRBV11-1; D perhaps matches TRBD1 (5 bases). The germline CDR1 and CDR2 sequences are SGHAT and FQDESV (reference sequence). The CDR3 is 14 amino acids. V shed 2 bases and J shed 0 bases, with 8 bases lying between them. The CDR3 region is CASSLIRASYEQYF. CDR3 DNA sequence: TGTGCCAGCAGCTTAATCAGGGCCTCCTACGAGCAGTACTTC.

V gene TRBV7-2 combines with J gene TRBJ2-1; the match to TRBD2 covers 12 bases. V was clipped by 1 base and J by 3 bases; unmatched bases: 4. The CDR3 is 17 amino acids. Germline lookup yields CDR1 SGHTA and CDR2 FQGNSA. Here the CDR3 DNA reads TGTGCCAGCAGCTTAGGACCGGGACTAGCGGGCTACAATGAGCAGTTCTTC. It specifies CASSLGPGLAGYNEQFF.

This clonotype appeared a few times. This chain connects TRBV24-1 to TRBJ1-1, with D unresolved. The CDR3 is 16 amino acids. V lost 5 bases to trimming and J lost 0 bases, with 15 bases between them. Germline values: CDR1 KGHDR, CDR2 SFDVKD. Written as DNA, the CDR3 is TGTGCCACCAGTGCCGGATCCACCGAGTTGAACACTGAAGCTTTCTTT. This sequence encodes CATSAGSTELNTEAFF.

This clonotype was observed at least ten times. The V and J genes are TRBV7-3 and TRBJ1-1, with a weak D call TRBD1 (5 bases). The germline V gene has CDR1 SGHTA and CDR2 FQGTGA. This CDR3 is built from 14 residues. V lost 5 bases and J 10 bases, leaving 20 bases between the germline ends. The CDR3: CASSLGRSGDGAFF. The CDR3 nucleotides are TGTGCCAGCAGCCTGGGACGCTCGGGGGATGGAGCTTTCTTT. The full variable domain, with the rest looked up from reference TRBV7-3 and TRBJ1-1, is GAGVSQTPSNKVTEKGKYVELRCDPISGHTALYWYRQSLGQGPEFLIYFQGTGAADDSGLPNDRFFAVRPEGSVSTLKIQRTERGDSAVYLCASSLGRSGDGAFFGQGTRLTVV.

This clonotype was counted only a few times. V gene TRBV7-6 combines with J gene TRBJ2-1; 9 bases are a match to TRBD1. V lost 3 bases, J lost 3 bases, and 9 bases stayed unmatched. CDR3 size: 17 residues. Per germline, CDR1 SGHVS and CDR2 FNYEAQ. In nucleotides, the CDR3 is TGTGCCAGCAGCTTCCTTCCGGGACAGGGCCTCTACAATGAGCAGTTCTTC. Protein: CASSFLPGQGLYNEQFF.

V gene TRBV21-1 combines with J gene TRBJ2-7; TRBD1, the table's D call, lacks a check against the DNA. TRBV21-1 is classified as a pseudogene. The CDR3 sequence is 14 residues long. The CDR3 region has the DNA TGTGCCAGCAGCAAAGCGGGGACAGGATACGAGCAGTACTTC. This translates into CASSKAGTGYEQYF.

This clonotype was detected ten times or more. The chain combines TRBV12-5 with TRBJ2-7; D ambiguous. CDR3 length equals 12 residues. Trimming stripped 5 bases from V and 5 bases from J, with 10 bases between. Germline V lookup: CDR1 LGHNT, CDR2 FRNRAP. The CDR3 DNA reads as TGTGCTAGTGGTCTTAATGCCCACGAGCAGTACTTC. Its protein is CASGLNAHEQYF.

This clonotype was recorded many times. The V gene is TRBV15, the J gene TRBJ2-2; TRBD2 matches at 10 bases. The CDR3 is made up of 15 amino acids. Germline V gene lookup returns CDR1 LNHNV and CDR2 YYDKDF (reference sequence). The junction had 2 bases not matched to a gene; V was cut back by 5 bases and J by 2 bases. The CDR3 is CATSLAGANTGELFF. In DNA, the CDR3 is TGTGCCACCAGCCTAGCGGGAGCTAACACCGGGGAGCTGTTTTTT. The full variable domain, its missing parts supplied by reference TRBV15 and TRBJ2-2, is DAMVIQNPRYQVTQFGKPVTLSCSQTLNHNVMYWYQQKSSQAPKLLFHYYDKDFNNEADTPDNFQSRRPNTSFCFLDIRSPGLGDTAMYLCATSLAGANTGELFFGEGSRLTVL.

The chain couples TRBV4-1 to TRBJ1-2, with 9 bases identical to TRBD1. Per germline, CDR1 MGHRA and CDR2 YSYEKL. The V segment lost 6 bases and the J segment 6 bases; nucleotides outside the gene matches: 11. This CDR3 has 15 amino acids. DNA for the CDR3: TGCGCCAGCAGTTACCCGGGACAGGGCGGAGATGGCTACACCTTC. It codes for CASSYPGQGGDGYTF.

V and J are TRBV5-1 and TRBJ1-1, with D possibly TRBD1 on 5 matching bases. Germline values: CDR1 SGHRS, CDR2 YFSETQ. The CDR3 loop spans 15 amino acids. V shed 3 bases and J shed 6 bases, with 18 bases lying between them. CDR3 bases: TGCGCCAGCAGCTCCGGACTCAGGGAGAGGGCTGAAGCTTTCTTT. It specifies CASSSGLRERAEAFF.

The V call is TRBV12-3 or TRBV12-4, the J call TRBJ2-3; 8 nucleotides align to TRBD1. The CDR3 has 14 amino acids. V trimming: 6 bases; J trimming: 5 bases; junction bases outside the gene matches: 7. CDR3 coding DNA: TGTGCCAGCAGACTGACAGGGGCGGAAGATACGCAGTATTTT. Protein: CASRLTGAEDTQYF.

This chain joins TRBV29-1 and TRBJ2-1, with TRBD1 identical over 8 bases. The J segment lost 2 bases and the V segment lost 5 bases, leaving 2 bases of the junction unmatched. From germline, CDR1 is SQVTM and CDR2 ANQGSEA. This CDR3 has 13 amino acids. DNA of the CDR3: TGCAGCGTTCGGACAGGGCCCTACAATGAGCAGTTCTTC. Protein sequence: CSVRTGPYNEQFF.

This chain links TRBV9 with TRBJ2-7, with 8 bases matching TRBD1. Germline CDR1 is SGDLS and CDR2 is YYNGEE. V dropped 0 bases and J dropped 0; count of bases not matched to a gene: 2. The CDR3 length is 15 residues. The CDR3, as DNA: TGTGCCAGCAGCGTAGCAGACAGGGGCTCCTACGAGCAGTACTTC. This sequence encodes CASSVADRGSYEQYF.

This chain links TRBV9 with TRBJ2-7; maybe TRBD2 (6 bases). The CDR3 contains 15 residues. Deletions cut 3 bases from V and 4 bases from J, with 17 bases between. The germline V gene has CDR1 SGDLS and CDR2 YYNGEE. This CDR3 is CASSEGTAGRYEQYF. The CDR3 coding sequence is TGTGCCAGCAGCGAGGGGACGGCGGGAAGGTACGAGCAGTACTTC.

The rearrangement links TRBV5-4 to TRBJ2-7; D possibly corresponds to TRBD1 (6 bases). The ends were cut back, 0 bases at V and 3 bases at J, with 10 bases in the middle. There are 14 residues in the CDR3. Germline V gives CDR1 SGHNT, CDR2 YYREEE (reference sequence). In DNA form, the CDR3 reads TGTGCCAGCAGCTTGGGGACAGAGTTCTACGAGCAGTACTTC. Amino acids: CASSLGTEFYEQYF. The whole variable domain, filled in from reference TRBV5-4 and TRBJ2-7, reads ETGVTQSPTHLIKTRGQQVTLRCSSQSGHNTVSWYQQALGQGPQFIFQYYREEENGRGNFPPRFSGLQFPNYSSELNVNALELDDSALYLCASSLGTEFYEQYFGPGTRLTVT.

The chain is built from TRBV25-1 and TRBJ2-7; possibly TRBD2 for D (6 bases). The CDR3 spans 14 residues. Germline V CDR1 and CDR2: MGHDK, SYGVNS. Trimming cost V 4 bases and J 3 bases, with 13 bases left between them. CDR3 nucleotide sequence: TGTGCCAGCAGTGTTGCGGGGCAGATCTACGAGCAGTACTTC. It encodes CASSVAGQIYEQYF.

V is TRBV4-1 and J is TRBJ2-7; 12 nucleotides align to TRBD2. V dropped 3 bases and J dropped 6; count of bases not matched to a gene: 9. The germline V gene encodes CDR1 MGHRA and CDR2 YSYEKL. The length of the CDR3 is 16 residues. CDR3 protein: CASSHAGTSGLGEQYF. The CDR3 DNA sequence: TGCGCCAGCAGCCATGCCGGGACTAGCGGGCTTGGCGAGCAGTACTTC.

The J gene is TRBJ2-7, the V gene TRBV18; 8 bases fit TRBD1. The V gene's germline CDR1 is KGHSH and CDR2 LQKENI. The CDR3 spans 15 residues. V lost 5 bases, J lost 6 bases, and 12 bases stayed unmatched. This CDR3 reads CASSGSGTGASEQYF. CDR3 bases: TGTGCCAGCTCAGGTTCCGGGACAGGCGCGTCCGAGCAGTACTTC.

This clonotype appeared many times. CDR3 sequence (DNA): TGCGCCAGCAGCCAAGAAGGCAGCTTCTATGGCTACACCTTC. Translating gives CASSQEGSFYGYTF. The V call is TRBV4-1, the J call TRBJ1-2, with no clear D. Germline V gene sequence: CDR1 MGHRA, CDR2 YSYEKL. V was trimmed by 0 bases and J by 4 bases, leaving 9 bases between them. The CDR3 runs 14 residues.

V usage is TRBV20-1 and J usage is TRBJ2-1; 8 positions agree with TRBD2. J was trimmed by 5 bases and V by 0 bases; bases with no gene match: 12. This CDR3 contains 17 residues. CDR1 is DFQATT, CDR2 SNEGSKA, per germline (reference sequence). For the CDR3, the DNA is TGCAGTGCTAGAGATCGGGAGGGGCTGGCCTTTAACAATGAGCAGTTCTTC. Its protein is CSARDREGLAFNNEQFF.

The V gene is TRBV7-3, the J gene TRBJ1-4; D unresolved. Trimming removed 6 bases from V and 3 bases from J, with 14 bases in between. The CDR3 has 15 amino acids. Germline V CDR1 and CDR2: SGHTA, FQGTGA. The DNA for the CDR3 is TGTGCCAGCAGAAGTTACAAGGTTCCTAATGAAAAACTGTTTTTT. This sequence encodes CASRSYKVPNEKLFF. Looking up the rest from reference TRBV7-3 and TRBJ1-4 gives the full variable domain: GAGVSQTPSNKVTEKGKYVELRCDPISGHTALYWYRQSLGQGPEFLIYFQGTGAADDSGLPNDRFFAVRPEGSVSTLKIQRTERGDSAVYLCASRSYKVPNEKLFFGSGTQLSVL.

This clonotype was detected a few times. The V and J genes are TRBV7-2 and TRBJ2-1; 12 nucleotides line up with TRBD2. CDR1 and CDR2 (germline): SGHTA, FQGNSA. The CDR3 covers 15 residues. Trimming at V came to 2 bases and at J to 8 bases, leaving 4 bases not matched to a gene. CDR3 amino acids: CASSLRTSGNYEQFF. The DNA of the CDR3 is TGTGCCAGCAGCTTAAGGACTAGCGGGAACTATGAGCAGTTCTTC.

This clonotype was detected many times. The gene calls are TRBV20-1 and TRBJ1-5; D is unresolved. Germline V gene data show CDR1 as DFQATT and CDR2 as SNEGSKA (reference sequence). V gave up 6 bases and J gave up 0 bases, with 9 bases separating them. The CDR3 consists of 13 residues. The CDR3 DNA sequence: TGCAGTGCCCACCGTTATAGCAATCAGCCCCAGCATTTT. It codes for CSAHRYSNQPQHF.

This clonotype was recorded at least ten times. The chain has TRBV12-3 or TRBV12-4 and TRBJ2-3; maybe TRBD1 (6 bases). The CDR3 contains 15 residues. The V end was cut by 3 bases, the J end by 2 bases, with 12 bases between. CDR3 DNA: TGTGCCAGCAGTTTGAACAGGGTGGCCACAGATACGCAGTATTTT. Protein: CASSLNRVATDTQYF.

Turning to this clonotype: A read error may be the cause here, since a much bigger clone is one base away. The chain uses TRBV5-1 and TRBJ2-3, with D possibly being TRBD2 (5 bases). From germline, CDR1 is SGHRS and CDR2 YFSETQ. This CDR3 comprises 15 residues. Trimming took 4 bases from V and 6 from J, leaving 18 bases between them. CDR3 in DNA: TGCGCCAGCAGCAATAGAGTGGGAGCCGCGGATACGCAGTATTTT. This translates into CASSNRVGAADTQYF.

This chain connects TRBV7-3 to TRBJ2-6, with TRBD1 matching 8 bases. The CDR3 length is 18 residues. From germline, CDR1 is SGHTA and CDR2 FQGTGA. The V gene end was trimmed by 5 bases and the J gene end by 4 bases; junction bases not matched to a gene: 13. The CDR3 loop reads CASSARTGIWGGANVLTF. CDR3 nucleotide sequence: TGTGCCAGCAGCGCGCGGACAGGGATCTGGGGAGGGGCCAACGTCCTGACTTTC. Drawing the rest from reference TRBV7-3 and TRBJ2-6, the complete variable domain is GAGVSQTPSNKVTEKGKYVELRCDPISGHTALYWYRQSLGQGPEFLIYFQGTGAADDSGLPNDRFFAVRPEGSVSTLKIQRTERGDSAVYLCASSARTGIWGGANVLTFGAGSRLTVL.

Points on this clonotype: One junction end disagrees with the germline gene, perhaps due to a read error. The rearrangement uses TRBV5-1 and TRBJ1-3; 10 nucleotides align to TRBD1. Germline values: CDR1 SGHRS, CDR2 YFSETQ. The CDR3 runs to 18 residues. The CDR3 loop is CASSHLDRGLMSGNTIHF. In nucleotides, the CDR3 is TGCGCCAGCAGCCACCTTGACAGGGGGCTTATGTCTGGAAACACCATACATTTT.

This chain uses TRBV11-2 with TRBJ2-7; D not resolved. Trimming took 1 base from V and 4 from J, leaving 17 bases between them. CDR1 is SGHAT, CDR2 FQNNGV, per germline. The CDR3 loop spans 16 amino acids. CDR3 sequence reads: CASSLASLDSVYEQYF. CDR3 DNA: TGTGCCAGCAGCTTAGCTTCCCTAGATTCTGTGTACGAGCAGTACTTC.

The chain links TRBV5-1 to TRBJ2-3; unclear D gene. Trimming cost V 0 bases and J 2 bases, with 13 bases left between them. This CDR3 contains 16 residues. CDR1 is SGHRS, CDR2 YFSETQ, per germline. DNA for the CDR3: TGCGCCAGCAGCTTGGATCCTAGATCCCACACAGATACGCAGTATTTT. As protein: CASSLDPRSHTDTQYF.

This clonotype has ten or more counts. Here the CDR3 reads CASSEGTRETQYF. CDR3 bases: TGTGCCAGCAGTGAGGGGACTCGAGAGACCCAGTACTTC. V and J are TRBV2 and TRBJ2-5; D possibly corresponds to TRBD2 (6 bases). The germline gives CDR1 SNHLY, CDR2 FYNNEI. The CDR3 extends over 13 amino acids. V was cut by 3 bases and J by 4 bases, with 9 bases left in between.

The chain is built from TRBV9 and TRBJ2-2; TRBD1 agrees at 7 bases. Per germline, CDR1 SGDLS and CDR2 YYNGEE. The CDR3 has 16 residues. J gave up 3 bases and V 8 bases, and 13 bases lay outside the gene matches. The CDR3 sequence: CARAAGNRGDTGELFF. CDR3 in DNA: TGTGCCAGGGCAGCCGGTAACAGGGGTGACACCGGGGAGCTGTTTTTT.